This T cell receptor (beta chain) comes out of a study of blood T cell repertoires in COVID-19. About the research overall: Acute and convalescent COVID-19 specimens originated in the United States, Italy and Spain.

Participant reports of clinical history set cohort assignment. Either two negative PCRs, clearance, or symptom resolution qualified Cohort 3 donors as recovered. The CDR3 is made up of 13 amino acids. The germline V gene has CDR1 MNHEY and CDR2 SMNVEV (reference sequence). Trimming removed 2 bases from V and 3 bases from J, with 8 bases in between. As originally analysed: The assay estimated nucleated cells by amplifying reference gene primers. Assay: immunoSEQ multiplex PCR; the TCRdb copy retains only in-frame clones and omits some. The V and J calls and the clone size are those of that table, but D and trimming were determined from the DNA. The sample lists approximately 200,000 clones; about nine tenths were seen once.

The receptor's source is a man aged 25-45 years who had recovered from COVID-19. Sequenced sample: PBMCs or T cells enriched from blood (not recorded which). V and J are TRBV27 and TRBJ2-7; D unresolved. CDR3 in amino acids: CASSLRNFYEQYF. DNA for the CDR3: TGTGCCAGCAGTTTACGTAACTTCTACGAGCAGTACTTC.